This TCR beta chain is drawn from a study of shared clonotypes between healthy human individuals. To note about this clone: Its antigen is as yet unknown.

Overall study results and limits: Incompleteness in sorted-subset sequencing, despite large depth, was shown by rarefaction.

Germline V lookup: CDR1 SEHNR, CDR2 FQNEAQ (reference sequence). The CDR3 contains 17 residues. V dropped 4 bases and J dropped 1 base, with 18 bases sitting between them. An even split of each subset's genomic DNA across several immunoSEQ plates was performed. Per sorted-subset replicate PCR, input was 150 to 250 ng DNA, representing roughly 30,000 T cell genomes. As originally analysed: ImmunoSEQ sequences covered only the junction and lacked quality scores; filtering therefore differed. Profiling relied on immunoSEQ multiplex PCR, and the TCRdb table lists in-frame clones only, not all of them. V and J calls and clone size are copied from that table; D and trimming were computed from the DNA. Of some 2,000,000 clones in the sample, about 95% were seen once.

The sequencing sample was made of naive CD4+ T cells sorted from blood. Noted subset: CD45RA+ positively selected. The sequence was collected from a man younger than 35 in good health. The genes are TRBV7-9 and TRBJ2-3; D is perhaps TRBD2 (6 bases). The CDR3 protein is CASSSAAPGVGTDTQYF. CDR3 coding DNA: TGTGCCAGCAGCTCCGCAGCTCCGGGGGTGGGCACAGATACGCAGTATTTT.